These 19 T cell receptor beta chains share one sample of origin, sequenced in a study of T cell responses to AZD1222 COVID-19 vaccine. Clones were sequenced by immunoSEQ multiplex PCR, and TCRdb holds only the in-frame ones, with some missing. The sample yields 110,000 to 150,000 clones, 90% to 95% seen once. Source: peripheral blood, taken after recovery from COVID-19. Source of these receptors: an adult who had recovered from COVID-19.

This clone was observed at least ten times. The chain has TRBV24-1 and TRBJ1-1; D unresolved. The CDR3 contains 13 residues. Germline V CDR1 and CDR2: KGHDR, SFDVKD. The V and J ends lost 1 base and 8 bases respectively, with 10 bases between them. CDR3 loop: CATSDLVSSEAFF. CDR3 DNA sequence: TGTGCCACCAGTGATTTAGTATCGTCAGAAGCTTTCTTT.

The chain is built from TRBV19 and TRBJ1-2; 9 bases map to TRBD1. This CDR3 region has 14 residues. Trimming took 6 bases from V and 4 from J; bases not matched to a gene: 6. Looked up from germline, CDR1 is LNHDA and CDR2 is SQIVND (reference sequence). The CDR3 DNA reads TGTGCCAGTAGCCACGGGACAGGGCCCTATGGCTACACCTTC. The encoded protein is CASSHGTGPYGYTF.

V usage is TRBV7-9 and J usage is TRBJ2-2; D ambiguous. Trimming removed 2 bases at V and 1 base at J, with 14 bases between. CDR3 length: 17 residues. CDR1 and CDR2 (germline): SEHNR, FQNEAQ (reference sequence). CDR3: CASSLWAKDQNTGELFF. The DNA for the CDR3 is TGTGCCAGCAGCTTATGGGCCAAGGACCAGAACACCGGGGAGCTGTTTTTT.

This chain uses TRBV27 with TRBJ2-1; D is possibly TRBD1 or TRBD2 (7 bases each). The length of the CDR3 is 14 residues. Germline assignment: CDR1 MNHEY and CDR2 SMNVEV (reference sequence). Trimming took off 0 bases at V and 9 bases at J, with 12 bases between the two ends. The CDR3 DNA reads TGTGCCAGCAGTTTATCGCCAGGGGGGGTTGAGCAGTTCTTC. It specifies CASSLSPGGVEQFF.

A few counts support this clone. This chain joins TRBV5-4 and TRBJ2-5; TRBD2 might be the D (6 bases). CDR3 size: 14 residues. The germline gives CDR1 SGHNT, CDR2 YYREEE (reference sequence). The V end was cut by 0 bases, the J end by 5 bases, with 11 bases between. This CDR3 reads CASSLAAGWETQYF. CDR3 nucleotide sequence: TGTGCCAGCAGCTTGGCTGCGGGGTGGGAGACCCAGTACTTC.

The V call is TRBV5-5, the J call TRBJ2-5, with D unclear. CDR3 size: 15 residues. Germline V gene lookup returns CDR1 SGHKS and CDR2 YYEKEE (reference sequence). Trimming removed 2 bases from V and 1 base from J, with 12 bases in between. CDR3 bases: TGTGCCAGCAGCTTTACGGCACTGGCCCAAGAGACCCAGTACTTC. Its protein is CASSFTALAQETQYF.

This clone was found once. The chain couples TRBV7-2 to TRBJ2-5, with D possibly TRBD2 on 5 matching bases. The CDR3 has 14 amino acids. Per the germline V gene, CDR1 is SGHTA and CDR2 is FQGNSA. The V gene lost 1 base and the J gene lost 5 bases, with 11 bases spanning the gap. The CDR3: CASSLGGVKETQYF. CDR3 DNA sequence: TGTGCCAGCAGCTTAGGGGGAGTGAAGGAGACCCAGTACTTC.

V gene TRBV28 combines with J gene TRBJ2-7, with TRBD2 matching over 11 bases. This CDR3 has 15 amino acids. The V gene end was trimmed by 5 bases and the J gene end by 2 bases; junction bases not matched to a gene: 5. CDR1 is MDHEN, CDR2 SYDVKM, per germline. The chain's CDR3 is CASSLTSGTPYEQYF. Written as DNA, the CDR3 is TGTGCCAGCAGTCTGACTAGCGGGACCCCCTACGAGCAGTACTTC.

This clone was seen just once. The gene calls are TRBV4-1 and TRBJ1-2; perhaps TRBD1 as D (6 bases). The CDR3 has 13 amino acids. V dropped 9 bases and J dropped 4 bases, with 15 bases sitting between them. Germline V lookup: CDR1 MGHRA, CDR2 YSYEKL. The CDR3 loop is CASRQAGTYGYTF. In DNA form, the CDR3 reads TGCGCCAGTCGACAGGCCGGCACCTATGGCTACACCTTC.

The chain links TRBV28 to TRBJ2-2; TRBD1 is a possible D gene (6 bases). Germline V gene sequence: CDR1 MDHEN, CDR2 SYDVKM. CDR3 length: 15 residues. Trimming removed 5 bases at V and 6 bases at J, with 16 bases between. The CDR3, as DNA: TGTGCCAGCAGTCTACCAGGGGTTTTAGCCGGGGAGCTGTTTTTT. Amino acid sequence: CASSLPGVLAGELFF.

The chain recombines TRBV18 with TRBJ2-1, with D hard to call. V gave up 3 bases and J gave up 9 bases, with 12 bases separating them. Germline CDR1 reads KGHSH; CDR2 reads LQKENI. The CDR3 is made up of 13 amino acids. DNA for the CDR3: TGTGCCAGCTCACCGAAAATGCTGGCTGAGCAGTTCTTC. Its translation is CASSPKMLAEQFF.

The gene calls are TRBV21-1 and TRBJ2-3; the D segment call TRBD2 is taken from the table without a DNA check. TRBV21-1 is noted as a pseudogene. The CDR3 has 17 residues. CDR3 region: CASGAEGYPNRTDTQYF. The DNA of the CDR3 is TGTGCCAGCGGGGCGGAGGGATACCCAAACCGAACAGATACGCAGTATTTT.

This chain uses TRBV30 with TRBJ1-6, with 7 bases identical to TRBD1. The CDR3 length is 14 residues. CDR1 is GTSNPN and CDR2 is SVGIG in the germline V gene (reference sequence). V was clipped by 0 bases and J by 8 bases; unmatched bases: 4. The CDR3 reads CAWSVGGADSPLHF. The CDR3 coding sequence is TGTGCCTGGAGTGTAGGGGGCGCCGATTCACCCCTCCACTTT.

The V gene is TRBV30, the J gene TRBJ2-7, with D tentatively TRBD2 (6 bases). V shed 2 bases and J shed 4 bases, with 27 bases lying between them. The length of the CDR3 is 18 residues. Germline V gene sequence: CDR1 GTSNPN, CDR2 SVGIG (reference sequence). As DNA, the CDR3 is TGTGCCTGGAGTTCTAGTTCGGGACTTCGGTGGCCTACGTACGAGCAGTACTTC. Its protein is CAWSSSSGLRWPTYEQYF.

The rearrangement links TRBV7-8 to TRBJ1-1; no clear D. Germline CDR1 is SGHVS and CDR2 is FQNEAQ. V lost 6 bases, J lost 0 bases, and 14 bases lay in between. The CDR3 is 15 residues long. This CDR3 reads CASRVNSWVNTEAFF. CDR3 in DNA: TGTGCCAGCAGAGTCAACTCGTGGGTGAACACTGAAGCTTTCTTT.

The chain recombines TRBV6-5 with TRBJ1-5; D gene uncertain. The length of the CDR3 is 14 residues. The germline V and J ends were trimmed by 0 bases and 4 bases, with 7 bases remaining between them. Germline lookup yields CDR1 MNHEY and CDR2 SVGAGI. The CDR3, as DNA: TGTGCCAGCAGTTACTCCCCAGAAAATCAGCCCCAGCATTTT. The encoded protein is CASSYSPENQPQHF.

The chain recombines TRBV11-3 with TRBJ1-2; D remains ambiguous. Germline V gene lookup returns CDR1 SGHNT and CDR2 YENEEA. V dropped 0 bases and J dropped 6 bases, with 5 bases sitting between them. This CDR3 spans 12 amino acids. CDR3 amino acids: CASSLETDGYTF. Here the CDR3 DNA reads TGTGCCAGCAGCTTAGAGACCGATGGCTACACCTTC.

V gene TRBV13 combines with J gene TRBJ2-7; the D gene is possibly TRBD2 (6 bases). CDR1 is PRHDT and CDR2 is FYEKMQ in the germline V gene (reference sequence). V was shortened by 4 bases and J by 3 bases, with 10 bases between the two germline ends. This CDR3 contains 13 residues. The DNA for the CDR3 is TGTGCCAGCAGCTGGGGGACTGGCTACGAGCAGTACTTC. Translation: CASSWGTGYEQYF. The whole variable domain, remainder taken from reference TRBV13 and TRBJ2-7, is AAGVIQSPRHLIKEKRETATLKCYPIPRHDTVYWYQQGPGQDPQFLISFYEKMQSDKGSIPDRFSAQQFSDYHSELNMSSLELGDSALYFCASSWGTGYEQYFGPGTRLTVT.

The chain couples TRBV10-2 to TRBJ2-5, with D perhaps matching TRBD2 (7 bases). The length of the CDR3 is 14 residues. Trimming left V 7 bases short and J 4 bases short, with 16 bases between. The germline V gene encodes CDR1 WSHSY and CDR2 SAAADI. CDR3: CASTLGGRVETQYF. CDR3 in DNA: TGCGCCAGCACTCTGGGGGGGCGCGTAGAGACCCAGTACTTC.